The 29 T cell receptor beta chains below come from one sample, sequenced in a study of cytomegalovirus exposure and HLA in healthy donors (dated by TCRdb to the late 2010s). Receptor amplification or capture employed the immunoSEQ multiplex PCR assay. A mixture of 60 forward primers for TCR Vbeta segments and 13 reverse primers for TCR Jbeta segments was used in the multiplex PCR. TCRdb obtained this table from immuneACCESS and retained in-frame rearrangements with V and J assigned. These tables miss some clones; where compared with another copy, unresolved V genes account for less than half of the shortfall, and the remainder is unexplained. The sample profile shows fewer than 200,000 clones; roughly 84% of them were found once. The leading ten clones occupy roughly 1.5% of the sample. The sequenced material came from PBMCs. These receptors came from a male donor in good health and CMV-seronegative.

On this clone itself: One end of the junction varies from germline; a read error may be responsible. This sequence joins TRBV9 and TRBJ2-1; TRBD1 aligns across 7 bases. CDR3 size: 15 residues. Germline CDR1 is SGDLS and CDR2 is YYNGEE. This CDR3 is CAGSVDRDSNNEQFF. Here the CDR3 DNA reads TGTGCCGGCAGCGTAGACCGGGACAGCAACAATGAGCAGTTCTTC.

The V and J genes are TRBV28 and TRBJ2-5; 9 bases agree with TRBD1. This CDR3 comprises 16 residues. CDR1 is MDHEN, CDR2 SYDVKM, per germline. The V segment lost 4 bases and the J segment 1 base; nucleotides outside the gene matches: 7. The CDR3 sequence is CASSSPGQGGQETQYF. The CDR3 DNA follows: TGTGCCAGCAGTTCCCCGGGACAGGGAGGCCAAGAGACCCAGTACTTC.

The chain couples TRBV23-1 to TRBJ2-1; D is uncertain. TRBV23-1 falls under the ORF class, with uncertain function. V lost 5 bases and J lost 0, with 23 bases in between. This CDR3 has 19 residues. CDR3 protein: CASSRTSDQPARSYNEQFF. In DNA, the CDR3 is TGCGCCAGCAGTAGAACAAGCGACCAACCTGCTCGCTCCTACAATGAGCAGTTCTTC.

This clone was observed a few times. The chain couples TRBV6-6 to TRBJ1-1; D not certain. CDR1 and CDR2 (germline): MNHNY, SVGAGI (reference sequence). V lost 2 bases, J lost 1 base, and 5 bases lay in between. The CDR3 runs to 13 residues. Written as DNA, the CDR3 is TGTGCCAGCAGTTACGCCAGGAACACTGAAGCTTTCTTT. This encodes CASSYARNTEAFF.

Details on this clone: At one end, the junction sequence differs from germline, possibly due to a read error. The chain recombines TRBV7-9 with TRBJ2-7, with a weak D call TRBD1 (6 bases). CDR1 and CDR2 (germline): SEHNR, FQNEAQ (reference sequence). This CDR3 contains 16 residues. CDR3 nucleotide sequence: TGTTCCAGCAGTCCCGGGACATTGGGTAATTTCTACGAGCAGTACTTC. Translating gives CSSSPGTLGNFYEQYF.

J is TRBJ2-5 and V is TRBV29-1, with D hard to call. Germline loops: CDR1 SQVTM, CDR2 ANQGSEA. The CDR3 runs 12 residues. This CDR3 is CRPTSCQETQYF. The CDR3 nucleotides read TGCAGGCCCACGAGTTGCCAAGAGACCCAGTACTTC.

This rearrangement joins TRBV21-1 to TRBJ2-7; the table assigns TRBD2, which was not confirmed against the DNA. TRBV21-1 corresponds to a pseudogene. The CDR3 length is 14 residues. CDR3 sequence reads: CATVGGDLSYEQYF. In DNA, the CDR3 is TGTGCCACCGTGGGGGGAGACCTTTCCTACGAGCAGTACTTC.

Here the CDR3 reads CASSYSPYPGSDTQYF. The CDR3 DNA is TGTGCCAGCAGTTACTCCCCGTACCCAGGGTCGGATACGCAGTATTTT. This chain joins TRBV6-6 and TRBJ2-3, with D perhaps matching TRBD1 (5 bases). The V gene's germline CDR1 is MNHNY and CDR2 SVGAGI (reference sequence). The germline V and J ends were trimmed by 0 bases and 6 bases, with 16 bases remaining between them. CDR3 size: 16 residues.

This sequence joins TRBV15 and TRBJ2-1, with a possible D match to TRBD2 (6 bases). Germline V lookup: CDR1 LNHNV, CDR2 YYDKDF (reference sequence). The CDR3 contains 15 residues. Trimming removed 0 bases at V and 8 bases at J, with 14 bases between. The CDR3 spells CATSRDLRGGDEQFF. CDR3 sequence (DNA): TGTGCCACCAGCAGAGATCTGAGGGGCGGGGATGAGCAGTTCTTC.

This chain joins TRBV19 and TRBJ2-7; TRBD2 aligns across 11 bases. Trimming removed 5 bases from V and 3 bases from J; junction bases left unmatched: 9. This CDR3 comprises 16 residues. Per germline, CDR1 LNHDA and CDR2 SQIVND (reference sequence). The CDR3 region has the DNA TGTGCCAGTAGTCCTCGCGTTACTAGCGGGAGCTACGAGCAGTACTTC. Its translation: CASSPRVTSGSYEQYF.

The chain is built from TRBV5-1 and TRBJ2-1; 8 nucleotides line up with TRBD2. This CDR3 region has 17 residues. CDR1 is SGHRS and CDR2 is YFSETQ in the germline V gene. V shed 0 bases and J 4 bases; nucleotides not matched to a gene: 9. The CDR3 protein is CASSLAGGVAGYNEQFF. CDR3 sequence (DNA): TGCGCCAGCAGCTTGGCCGGCGGGGTAGCGGGGTACAATGAGCAGTTCTTC.

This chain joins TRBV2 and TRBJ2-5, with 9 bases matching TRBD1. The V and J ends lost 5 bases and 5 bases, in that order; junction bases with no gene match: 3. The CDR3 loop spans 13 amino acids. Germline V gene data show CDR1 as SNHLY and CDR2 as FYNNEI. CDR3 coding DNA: TGTGCCAGCAGTACAGGGGGCTGGGAGACCCAGTACTTC. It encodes CASSTGGWETQYF.

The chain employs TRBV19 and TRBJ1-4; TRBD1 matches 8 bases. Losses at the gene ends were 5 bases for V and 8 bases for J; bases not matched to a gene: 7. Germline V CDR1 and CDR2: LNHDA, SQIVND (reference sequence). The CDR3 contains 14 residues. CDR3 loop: CASSLRTGIEKLFF. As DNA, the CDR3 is TGTGCCAGTAGTCTCAGGACAGGGATCGAAAAACTGTTTTTT.

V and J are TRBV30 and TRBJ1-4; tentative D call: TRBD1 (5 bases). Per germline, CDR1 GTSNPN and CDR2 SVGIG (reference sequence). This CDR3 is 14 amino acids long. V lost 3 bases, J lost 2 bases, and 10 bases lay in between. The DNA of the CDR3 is TGTGCCTGGAGGCTCGGGGGGACTAATGAAAAACTGTTTTTT. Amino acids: CAWRLGGTNEKLFF. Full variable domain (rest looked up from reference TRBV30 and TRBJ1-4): SQTIHQWPATLVQPVGSPLSLECTVEGTSNPNLYWYRQAAGRGLQLLFYSVGIGQISSEVPQNLSASRPQDRQFILSSKKLLLSDSGFYLCAWRLGGTNEKLFFGSGTQLSVL.

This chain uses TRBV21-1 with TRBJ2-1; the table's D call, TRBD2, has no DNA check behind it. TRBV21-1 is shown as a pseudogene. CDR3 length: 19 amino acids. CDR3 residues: CASSKVGGLGGRAYNEQFF. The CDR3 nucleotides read TGTGCCAGCAGCAAAGTGGGGGGGCTCGGCGGGAGGGCCTACAATGAGCAGTTCTTC.

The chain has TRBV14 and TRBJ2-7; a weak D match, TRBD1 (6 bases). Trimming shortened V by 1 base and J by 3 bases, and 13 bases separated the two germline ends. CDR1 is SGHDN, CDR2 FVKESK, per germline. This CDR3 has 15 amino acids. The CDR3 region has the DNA TGTGCCAGCAGCCAAGTTGAAAGGGGGATCTACGAGCAGTACTTC. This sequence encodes CASSQVERGIYEQYF.

The CDR3 nucleotides read TGTGCCAGCAGCCCGTCGACAGGGAATTTTGCGGGAAACACCATATATTTT. It yields the protein CASSPSTGNFAGNTIYF. The gene calls are TRBV7-8 and TRBJ1-3; the match to TRBD1 covers 7 bases. V lost 5 bases, J lost 4 bases, and 14 bases stayed unmatched. The CDR3 consists of 17 residues. Germline V lookup: CDR1 SGHVS, CDR2 FQNEAQ.

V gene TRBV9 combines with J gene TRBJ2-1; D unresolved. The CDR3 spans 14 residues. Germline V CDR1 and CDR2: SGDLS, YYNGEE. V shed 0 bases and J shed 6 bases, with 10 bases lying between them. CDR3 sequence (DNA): TGTGCCAGCAGCGTAGACCACGCTAGCAATGAGCAGTTCTTC. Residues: CASSVDHASNEQFF.

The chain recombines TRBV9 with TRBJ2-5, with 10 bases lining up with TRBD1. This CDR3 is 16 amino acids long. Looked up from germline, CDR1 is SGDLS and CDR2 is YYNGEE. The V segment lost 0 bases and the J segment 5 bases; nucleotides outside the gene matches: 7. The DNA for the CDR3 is TGTGCCAGCAGCGTAGAAGACAGGGGGCAGTTGGAGACCCAGTACTTC. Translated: CASSVEDRGQLETQYF.

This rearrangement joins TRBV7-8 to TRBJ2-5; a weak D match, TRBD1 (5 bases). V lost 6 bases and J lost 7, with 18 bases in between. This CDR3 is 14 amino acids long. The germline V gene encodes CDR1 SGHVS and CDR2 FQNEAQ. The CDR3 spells CASSSTASRATQYF. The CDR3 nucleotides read TGTGCCAGCAGTTCGACTGCCTCCAGGGCGACCCAGTACTTC.

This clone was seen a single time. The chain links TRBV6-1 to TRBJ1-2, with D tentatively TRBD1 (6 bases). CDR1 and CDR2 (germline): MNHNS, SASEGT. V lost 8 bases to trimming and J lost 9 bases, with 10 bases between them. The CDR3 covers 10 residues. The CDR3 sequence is CASGGASYTF. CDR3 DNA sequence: TGTGCCAGCGGGGGGGCCAGCTACACCTTC.

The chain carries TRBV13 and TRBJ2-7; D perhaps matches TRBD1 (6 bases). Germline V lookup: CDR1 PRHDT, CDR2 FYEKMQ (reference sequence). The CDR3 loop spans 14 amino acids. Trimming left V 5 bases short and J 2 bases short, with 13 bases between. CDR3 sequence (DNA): TGTGCCAGCAGCCCCACAGGGATCCCCTACGAGCAGTACTTC. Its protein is CASSPTGIPYEQYF.

CDR3 nucleotide sequence: TGTGCCAGCAGCGCGCGGGGGGGCGGTCAGCCCCAGCATTTT. Translation: CASSARGGGQPQHF. V and J are TRBV6-5 and TRBJ1-5; D perhaps matches TRBD1 (6 bases). The CDR3 is 14 residues long. Trimming pared 6 bases from V and 6 bases from J, leaving 15 bases between. From germline, CDR1 is MNHEY and CDR2 SVGAGI.

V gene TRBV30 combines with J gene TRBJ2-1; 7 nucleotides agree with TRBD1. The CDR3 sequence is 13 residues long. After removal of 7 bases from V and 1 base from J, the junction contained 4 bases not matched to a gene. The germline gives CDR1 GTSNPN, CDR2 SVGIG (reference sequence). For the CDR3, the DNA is TGTGCCTTGACAGGGATGTCCTACAATGAGCAGTTCTTC. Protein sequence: CALTGMSYNEQFF.

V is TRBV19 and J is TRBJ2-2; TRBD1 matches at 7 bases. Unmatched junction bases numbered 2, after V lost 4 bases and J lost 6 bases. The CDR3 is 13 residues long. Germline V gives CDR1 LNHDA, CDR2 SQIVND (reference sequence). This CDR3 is CASSKDRAGELFF. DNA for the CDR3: TGTGCCAGTAGTAAAGACAGGGCCGGGGAGCTGTTTTTT. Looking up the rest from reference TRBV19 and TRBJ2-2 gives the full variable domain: DGGITQSPKYLFRKEGQNVTLSCEQNLNHDAMYWYRQDPGQGLRLIYYSQIVNDFQKGDIAEGYSVSREKKESFPLTVTSAQKNPTAFYLCASSKDRAGELFFGEGSRLTVL.

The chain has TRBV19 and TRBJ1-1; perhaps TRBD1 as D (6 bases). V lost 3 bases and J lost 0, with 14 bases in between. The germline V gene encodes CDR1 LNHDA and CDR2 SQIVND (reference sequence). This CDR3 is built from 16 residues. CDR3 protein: CASSIGQGTMNTEAFF. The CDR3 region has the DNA TGTGCCAGTAGTATCGGGCAGGGGACGATGAACACTGAAGCTTTCTTT.

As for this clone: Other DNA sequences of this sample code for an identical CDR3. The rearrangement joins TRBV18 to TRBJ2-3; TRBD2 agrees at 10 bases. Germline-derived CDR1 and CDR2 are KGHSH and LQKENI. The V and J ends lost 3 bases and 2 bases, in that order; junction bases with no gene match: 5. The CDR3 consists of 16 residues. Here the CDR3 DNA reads TGTGCCAGCTCACCGTTAGCGGGAGGTCCCACAGATACGCAGTATTTT. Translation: CASSPLAGGPTDTQYF.

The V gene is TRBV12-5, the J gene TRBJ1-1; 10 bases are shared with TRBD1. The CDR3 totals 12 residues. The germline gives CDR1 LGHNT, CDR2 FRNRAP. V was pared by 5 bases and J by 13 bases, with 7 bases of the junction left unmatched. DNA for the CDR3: TGTGCTAGTGGTAGTGGGACAGGGGATGATTTCTTT. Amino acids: CASGSGTGDDFF. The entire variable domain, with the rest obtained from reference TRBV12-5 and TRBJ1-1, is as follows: DARVTQTPRHKVTEMGQEVTMRCQPILGHNTVFWYRQTMMQGLELLAYFRNRAPLDDSGMPKDRFSAEMPDATLATLKIQPSEPRDSAVYFCASGSGTGDDFFGQGTRLTVV.

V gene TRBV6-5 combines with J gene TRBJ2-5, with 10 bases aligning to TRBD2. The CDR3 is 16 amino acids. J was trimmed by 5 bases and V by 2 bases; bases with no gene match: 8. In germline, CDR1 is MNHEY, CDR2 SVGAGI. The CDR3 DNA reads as TGTGCCAGCAGTTACCTCCCAGCGGGAGGGGTGGAGACCCAGTACTTC. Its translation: CASSYLPAGGVETQYF.